This entry is about one T cell receptor (beta chain). Its antigen is as yet unknown. Primers included in the PCR were 60 Vbeta and 13 Jbeta primers. Profiled with immunoSEQ multiplex PCR; TCRdb holds only in-frame clones, not every one. The repertoire holds about 190,000 clones, with more than 60% as singletons. Trimming pared 2 bases from V and 0 bases from J, leaving 14 bases between. Germline loops: CDR1 SGHRS, CDR2 YFSETQ. The CDR3 runs 16 residues. The source of the sample is a study of cytomegalovirus exposure and HLA in healthy donors. Overall study context: Clustering assigned 81% of the approximately 400 genotyped donors to the Caucasian-associated ancestry cluster.

Study-wide results and limits: Relative to equally common others, HLA-associated TCR beta chains showed greater clonal expansion in a later analysis. Overall, roughly 150 TCR beta chains were annotated as cytomegalovirus-associated. Most likely, a cluster of highly shared sequence variants arose as a sequencing artifact.

What was sequenced was PBMCs. The chain combines TRBV5-1 with TRBJ1-1; no reliable D call. The TCR sequence derives from a woman between 25 and 40 years old in good health and CMV-seropositive. This CDR3 is CASSFSPKELNTEAFF. The CDR3 DNA follows: TGCGCCAGCAGCTTCAGCCCCAAGGAGCTGAACACTGAAGCTTTCTTT.